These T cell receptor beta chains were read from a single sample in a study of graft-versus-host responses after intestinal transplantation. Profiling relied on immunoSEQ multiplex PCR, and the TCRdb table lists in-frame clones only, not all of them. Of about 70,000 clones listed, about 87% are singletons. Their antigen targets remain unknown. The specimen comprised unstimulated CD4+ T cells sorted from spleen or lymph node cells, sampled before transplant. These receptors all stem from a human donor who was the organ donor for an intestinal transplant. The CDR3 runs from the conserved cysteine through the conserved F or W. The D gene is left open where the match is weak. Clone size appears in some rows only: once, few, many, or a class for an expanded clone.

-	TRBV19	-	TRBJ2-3	CASRPIGGLAQYF	TGTGCCAGTAGACCCATTGGGGGCCTTGCGCAGTATTTT
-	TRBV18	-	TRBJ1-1	CASARGMNTEAFF	TGTGCCAGCGCGCGGGGTATGAACACTGAAGCTTTCTTT
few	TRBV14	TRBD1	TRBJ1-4	CASRRRGQGNEKLFF	TGTGCCAGCAGAAGAAGGGGACAGGGGAATGAAAAACTGTTTTTT
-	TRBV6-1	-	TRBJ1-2	CASRGWAGDGYTF	TGTGCCAGCAGGGGATGGGCAGGGGATGGCTACACCTTC
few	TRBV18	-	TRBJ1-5	CASSRPNQPQHF	TGTGCCAGCTCACGTCCGAATCAGCCCCAGCATTTT
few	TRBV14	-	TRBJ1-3	CASSQDRQAGNTIYF	TGTGCCAGCAGCCAAGATCGGCAGGCTGGAAACACCATATATTTT
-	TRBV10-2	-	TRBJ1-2	CASSESIVRPGQSNYGYTF	TGCGCCAGCAGTGAGTCCATAGTTCGGCCGGGACAATCTAACTATGGCTACACCTTC
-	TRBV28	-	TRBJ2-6	CASRAGQFSGANVLTF	TGTGCCAGCAGGGCCGGACAGTTCTCTGGGGCCAACGTCCTGACTTTC
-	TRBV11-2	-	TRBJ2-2	CASSLAGTRGGELFF	TGTGCCAGCAGCTTAGCCGGGACACGGGGTGGGGAGCTGTTTTTT
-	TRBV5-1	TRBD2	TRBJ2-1	CASSLARLAGKSYNEQFF	TGCGCCAGCAGCTTGGCTCGTCTAGCGGGGAAGTCCTACAATGAGCAGTTCTTC
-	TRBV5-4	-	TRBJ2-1	CASSLDRAYNEQFF	TGTGCCAGCAGCCTTGACAGAGCCTACAATGAGCAGTTCTTC
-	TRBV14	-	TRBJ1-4	CASSYYQGINEKLFF	TGTGCCAGCAGCTATTACCAGGGGATTAATGAAAAACTGTTTTTT
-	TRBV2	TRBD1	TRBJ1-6	CASSEATGNSPLHF	TGTGCCAGCAGTGAAGCGACAGGGAATTCACCCCTCCACTTT
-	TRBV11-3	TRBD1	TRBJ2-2	CASSPQGQGHGELFF	TGTGCCAGCAGCCCTCAAGGACAGGGTCACGGGGAGCTGTTTTTT
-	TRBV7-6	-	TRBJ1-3	CASSFMAANSGNTIYF	TGTGCCAGCAGCTTTATGGCAGCGAACTCTGGAAACACCATATATTTT
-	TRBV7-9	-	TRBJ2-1	CASSIKRDSYNEQFF	TGTGCCAGCAGCATAAAGAGGGATTCCTACAATGAGCAGTTCTTC
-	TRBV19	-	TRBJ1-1	CASSTAPGQPNTEAFF	TGTGCCAGTAGTACGGCCCCAGGGCAGCCGAACACTGAAGCTTTCTTT
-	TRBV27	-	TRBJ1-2	CASSLAGASGYTF	TGTGCCAGCAGTTTAGCGGGAGCGTCGGGCTACACCTTC
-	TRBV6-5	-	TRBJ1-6	CASSLQGLTSPLHF	TGTGCCAGCAGTCTACAGGGCCTCACTTCACCCCTCCACTTT
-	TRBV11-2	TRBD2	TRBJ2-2	CASSWTSGGTGELFF	TGTGCCAGCAGCTGGACTAGCGGGGGCACCGGGGAGCTGTTTTTT
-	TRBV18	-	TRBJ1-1	CASSPGRVNTEAFF	TGTGCCAGCTCACCGGGCAGGGTAAACACTGAAGCTTTCTTT
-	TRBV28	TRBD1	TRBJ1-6	CASSSGQLRNSPLHF	TGTGCCAGCAGTTCGGGACAGTTAAGGAATTCACCCCTCCACTTT
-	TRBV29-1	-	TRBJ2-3	CSVEPRVGSSTDTQYF	TGCAGCGTTGAGCCCCGGGTTGGGTCTAGCACAGATACGCAGTATTTT
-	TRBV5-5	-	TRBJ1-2	CASSLLDRQHTYGYTF	TGTGCCAGCAGCTTACTCGACAGGCAACATACCTATGGCTACACCTTC